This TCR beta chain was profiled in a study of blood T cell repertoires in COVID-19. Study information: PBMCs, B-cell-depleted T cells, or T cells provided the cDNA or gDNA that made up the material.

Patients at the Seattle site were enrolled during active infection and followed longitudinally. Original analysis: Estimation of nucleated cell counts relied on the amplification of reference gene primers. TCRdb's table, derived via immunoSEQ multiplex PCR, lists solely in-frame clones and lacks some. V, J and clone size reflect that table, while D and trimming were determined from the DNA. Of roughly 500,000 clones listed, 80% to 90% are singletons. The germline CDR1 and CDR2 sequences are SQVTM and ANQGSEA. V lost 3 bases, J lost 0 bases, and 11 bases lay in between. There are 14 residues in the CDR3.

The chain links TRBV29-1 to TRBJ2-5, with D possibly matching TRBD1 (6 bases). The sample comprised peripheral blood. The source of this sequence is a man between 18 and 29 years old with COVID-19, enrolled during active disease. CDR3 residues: CSVDGGGYQETQYF. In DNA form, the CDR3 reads TGCAGCGTTGATGGGGGCGGGTACCAAGAGACCCAGTACTTC. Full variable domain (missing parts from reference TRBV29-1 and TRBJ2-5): SAVISQKPSRDICQRGTSLTIQCQVDSQVTMMFWYRQQPGQSLTLIATANQGSEATYESGFVIDKFPISRPNLTFSTLTVSNMSPEDSSIYLCSVDGGGYQETQYFGPGTRLLVL.